This T cell receptor (beta chain) emerged from a study of blood T cell repertoires in COVID-19. About the research overall: Italy, Spain and the United States were the sources of the convalescent and acute COVID-19 samples.

CDR1 SGDLS and CDR2 YYNGEE come from the germline V gene. This CDR3 contains 15 residues. V lost 4 bases and J lost 6, with 20 bases in between. How the authors handled the data: Nucleated cell counts were estimated from reference gene primer amplification. This table comes from immunoSEQ multiplex PCR, and its TCRdb copy is limited to in-frame clones, with some not included. V and J calls plus clone size are reproduced from that table; the DNA served to infer D and trimming. The sample carries under 450,000 clones, about 90% recorded once. Ages ranged from about 18 to 90 years, with residence in about 23 US areas. Two negative PCRs, clearance, or symptom resolution had been documented for recovered Cohort 3 donors.

The TCR sequence derives from a woman aged 25-40 years who had recovered from COVID-19. Sequenced material: PBMCs or T cells enriched from blood (not recorded which). The rearrangement uses TRBV9 and TRBJ2-7, with a tentative D call TRBD2 (5 bases). The CDR3 bases are TGTGCCAGCAGCCCCTCCCGGACTTTCCCCGGCGAGCAGTACTTC. It translates to CASSPSRTFPGEQYF. The entire variable domain, with the rest obtained from reference TRBV9 and TRBJ2-7, is as follows: DSGVTQTPKHLITATGQRVTLRCSPRSGDLSVYWYQQSLDQGLQFLIQYYNGEERAKGNILERFSAQQFPDLHSELNLSSLELGDSALYFCASSPSRTFPGEQYFGPGTRLTVT.